The rows below give T cell receptor beta chains drawn from one sample of a study of T-cell memory formation after mild COVID-19. TCRdb analysed the 5' RACE reads with MiXCR anew, one entry per CDR3 protein. This sample has around 200,000 distinct CDR3 sequences, with under 30% found just once. Material: PBMCs or a T cell subset sorted from them (not recorded which). The receptors derive from an adult woman who had mild COVID-19 (a few samples of this study predate the infection). Cell type and time point are not known. CDR3s include the opening cysteine and the closing phenylalanine or tryptophan. A D gene is named only where the DNA matches it firmly. Clone size is stated in some rows and not others, as once, few, many or a class when expanded.

>few|TRBJ2-7|.|TRBV20-1
TGCAGTGCTAGAGGGACACAAATCTACGAGCAGTACTTC
CSARGTQIYEQYF
>few|TRBJ1-1|.|TRBV7-2
TGTGCCAGCAGCTTAGGGCAGACGAACACTGAAGCTTTCTTT
CASSLGQTNTEAFF
>.|TRBJ2-3|TRBD2|TRBV5-6
TGTGCCAGCAGCTTGGCACTAGCGGGGGTAACAGATACGCAGTATTTT
CASSLALAGVTDTQYF
>.|TRBJ2-2|TRBD1|TRBV7-9
TGTGCCAGCAGCTTTACAGGGGGCGCGAACACCGGGGAGCTGTTTTTT
CASSFTGGANTGELFF
>.|TRBJ2-1|TRBD2|TRBV3-1
TGTGCCAGCAGCGGGAGGACTAGTCTGTTCTTC
CASSGRTSLFF
>few|TRBJ2-1|TRBD2|TRBV5-1
TGCGCCAGCAGCCAGGATAGCGGGAGTTGGTATGAGCAGTTCTTC
CASSQDSGSWYEQFF
>.|TRBJ2-1|TRBD2|TRBV7-2
TGTGCCAGCAGCCCAAAGCTAGCGGGGGGCCCCAATGAGCAGTTCTTC
CASSPKLAGGPNEQFF
>few|TRBJ2-7|.|TRBV29-1
TGCAGCGTTGAAGAGATGAAGGGCTCTTGGCAGTACTTC
CSVEEMKGSWQYF
>few|TRBJ2-1|.|TRBV9
TGTGCCAGCAGCGTAGACGGACAGTCGAGCTCCTACAATGAGCAGTTCTTC
CASSVDGQSSSYNEQFF
>many|TRBJ2-2|.|TRBV7-8
TGTGCCAGCAGCCTTTCGAGGGGCCGACCGAACACCGGGGAGCTGTTTTTT
CASSLSRGRPNTGELFF
>.|TRBJ2-5|.|TRBV6-1
TGTGCCAGCAGTGGATACAGCTCGGAGACCCAGTACTTC
CASSGYSSETQYF
>.|TRBJ1-5|.|TRBV4-1
TGCGCCAGCAGCCAAGACGCTAGCAGTTATAGCAATCAGCCCCAGCATTTT
CASSQDASSYSNQPQHF
>few|TRBJ2-2|TRBD1|TRBV11-2
TGTGCCAGCAGCTCTTCACAGGGGGCCGATTGGACCGGGGAGCTGTTTTTT
CASSSSQGADWTGELFF
>many|TRBJ2-5|TRBD2|TRBV5-6
TGTGCCAGCAGCTTGGAGTGGTTAGCGGGAAACCAAGAGACCCAGTACTTC
CASSLEWLAGNQETQYF
>.|TRBJ2-3|.|TRBV18
TGTGCCAGCTCACCACCACGGACCGTTCCTGATACGCAGTATTTT
CASSPPRTVPDTQYF
>few|TRBJ2-6|TRBD1|TRBV4-2
TGTGCCAGCAGCCAAGCGGCCAGGGACAGCAAATCTGGGGCCAACGTCCTGACTTTC
CASSQAARDSKSGANVLTF
>.|TRBJ1-2|TRBD1|TRBV25-1
TGTGCCAGCAGTGAATATCGGGACAGAAGCTATGGCTACACCTTC
CASSEYRDRSYGYTF
>few|TRBJ2-1|.|TRBV23-1
TGCGCCAGCAGGGGCCCGCCTAGCTCCTACAATGAGCAGTTCTTC
CASRGPPSSYNEQFF
>.|TRBJ2-7|.|TRBV5-1
TGCGCCAGCAGCCCCACAGGAGCCTCCGAGCAGTACTTC
CASSPTGASEQYF
>.|TRBJ1-5|TRBD1|TRBV12-3/TRBV12-4
TGTGCCAGCAGCTTGGACAGGCTTAGCAATCAGCCCCAGCATTTT
CASSLDRLSNQPQHF
>few|TRBJ2-3|.|TRBV6-6
TGTGCCAGCAGTTGGGGCAGCACAGATACGCAGTATTTT
CASSWGSTDTQYF
>many|TRBJ2-5|TRBD2|TRBV5-1
TGCGCCAGCAGCTCCAAGCGGGGGGGACGAGAGACCCAGTACTTC
CASSSKRGGRETQYF
>.|TRBJ2-1|.|TRBV20-1
TGCAGTGCTAGAGATCTACGACAAAGACGGAATGAGCAGTTCTTC
CSARDLRQRRNEQFF
>few|TRBJ1-5|.|TRBV6-6
TGTGCCAGCGGGGAGCAGGGAACCGTTGGACAGCCCCAGCATTTT
CASGEQGTVGQPQHF
>few|TRBJ2-2|TRBD2|TRBV7-2
TGTGCCAGCCCCGATGGGCTAGCGGCATTGAACACCGGGGAGCTGTTTTTT
CASPDGLAALNTGELFF
>few|TRBJ1-5|TRBD1|TRBV12-3/TRBV12-4
TGTGCCAGCAGTTTAGGGGACAGGGGGCAGCCCCAGCATTTT
CASSLGDRGQPQHF
>.|TRBJ2-2|TRBD1|TRBV7-9
TGTGCCAGCAGCCCAAGAGGGGGCGGCACCGGGGAGCTGTTTTTT
CASSPRGGGTGELFF
>.|TRBJ2-7|.|TRBV19
TGTGCCACCGCAGCGACGTGGTTCTACGAGCAGTACTTC
CATAATWFYEQYF
>few|TRBJ2-1|TRBD2|TRBV19
TGTGCCAGTGGGAGCGGGGGAAATGAGCAGTTCTTC
CASGSGGNEQFF
>few|TRBJ1-5|TRBD1|TRBV5-1
TGCGCCAGCAGCTTGGGAGGGGGCCAGGGGCCCCAGCATTTT
CASSLGGGQGPQHF
>few|TRBJ2-2|TRBD2|TRBV6-5
TGTGCCAGCAGTTACTATGAACTAGCGGATAACACCGGGGAGCTGTTTTTT
CASSYYELADNTGELFF
>.|TRBJ1-1|TRBD1|TRBV19
TGTGCCAGTAGCGACAGGGCGGACACTGAAGCTTTCTTT
CASSDRADTEAFF